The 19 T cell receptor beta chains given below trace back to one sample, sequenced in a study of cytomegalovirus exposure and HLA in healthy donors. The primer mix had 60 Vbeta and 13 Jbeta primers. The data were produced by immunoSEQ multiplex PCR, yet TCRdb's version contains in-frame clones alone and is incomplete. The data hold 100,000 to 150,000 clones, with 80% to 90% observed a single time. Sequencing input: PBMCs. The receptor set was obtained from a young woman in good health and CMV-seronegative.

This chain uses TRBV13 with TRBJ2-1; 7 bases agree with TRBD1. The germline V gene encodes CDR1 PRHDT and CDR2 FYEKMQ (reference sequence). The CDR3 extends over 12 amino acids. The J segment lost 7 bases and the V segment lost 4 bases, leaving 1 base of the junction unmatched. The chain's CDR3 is CASSSQGNEQFF. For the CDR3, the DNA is TGTGCCAGCAGCTCACAGGGGAATGAGCAGTTCTTC.

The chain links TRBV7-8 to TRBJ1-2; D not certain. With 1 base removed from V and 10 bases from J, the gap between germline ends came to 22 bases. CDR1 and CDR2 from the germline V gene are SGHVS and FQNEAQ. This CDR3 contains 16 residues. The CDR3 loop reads CASSLGGAAASHYYTF. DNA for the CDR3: TGTGCCAGCAGCTTAGGCGGCGCAGCCGCCTCGCATTACTACACCTTC.

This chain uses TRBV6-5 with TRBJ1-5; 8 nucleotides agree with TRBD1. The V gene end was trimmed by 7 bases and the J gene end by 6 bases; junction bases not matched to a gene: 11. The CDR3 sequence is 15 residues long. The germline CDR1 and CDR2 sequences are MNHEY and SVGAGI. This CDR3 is CASTPGQGVGQPQHF. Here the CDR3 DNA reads TGTGCCAGCACCCCCGGACAGGGAGTGGGTCAGCCCCAGCATTTT.

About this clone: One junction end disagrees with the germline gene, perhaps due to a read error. Here the CDR3 reads CSSSLRGSSPLHF. CDR3 in DNA: TGTTCCAGCAGCTTAAGGGGCAGTTCACCCCTCCACTTT. V and J are TRBV7-9 and TRBJ1-6, with D maybe TRBD1 (5 bases). The length of the CDR3 is 13 residues. CDR1 is SEHNR and CDR2 is FQNEAQ in the germline V gene (reference sequence).

The CDR3 loop reads CASSFTQGLSGNTIYF. CDR3 DNA: TGTGCCAGCAGCTTCACTCAGGGCCTCTCTGGAAACACCATATATTTT. V is TRBV7-2 and J is TRBJ1-3; possibly TRBD1 for D (5 bases). V was shortened by 3 bases and J by 0 bases, with 12 bases between the two germline ends. Germline V lookup: CDR1 SGHTA, CDR2 FQGNSA. This CDR3 comprises 16 residues. Full variable domain (outside the CDR3, taken from reference TRBV7-2 and TRBJ1-3): GAGVSQSPSNKVTEKGKDVELRCDPISGHTALYWYRQSLGQGLEFLIYFQGNSAPDKSGLPSDRFSAERTGGSVSTLTIQRTQQEDSAVYLCASSFTQGLSGNTIYFGEGSWLTVV.

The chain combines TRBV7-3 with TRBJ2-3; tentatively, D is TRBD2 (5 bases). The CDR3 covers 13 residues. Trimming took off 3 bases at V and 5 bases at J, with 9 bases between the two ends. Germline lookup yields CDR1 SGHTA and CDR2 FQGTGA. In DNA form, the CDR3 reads TGTGCCAGCAGCTTGAGAGAGGGAGATACGCAGTATTTT. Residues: CASSLREGDTQYF.

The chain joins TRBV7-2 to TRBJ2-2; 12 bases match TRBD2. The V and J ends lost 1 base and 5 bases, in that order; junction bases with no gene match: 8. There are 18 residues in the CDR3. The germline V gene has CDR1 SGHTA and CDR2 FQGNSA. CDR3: CASSLVPSGRARTGELFF. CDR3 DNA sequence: TGTGCCAGCAGCTTAGTCCCTAGCGGGAGGGCCAGAACCGGGGAGCTGTTTTTT.

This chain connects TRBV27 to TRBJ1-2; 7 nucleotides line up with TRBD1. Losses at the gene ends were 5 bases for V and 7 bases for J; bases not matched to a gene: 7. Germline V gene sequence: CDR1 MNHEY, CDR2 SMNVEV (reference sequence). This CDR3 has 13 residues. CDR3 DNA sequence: TGTGCCAGCAGTATAGGACAGGAACGTGGCTACACCTTC. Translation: CASSIGQERGYTF.

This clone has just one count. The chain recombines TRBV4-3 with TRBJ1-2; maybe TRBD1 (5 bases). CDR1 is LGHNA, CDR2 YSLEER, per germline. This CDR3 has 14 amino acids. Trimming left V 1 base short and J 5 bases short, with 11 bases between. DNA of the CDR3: TGCGCCAGCAGCCAAGGCCAGGGTGGATATGGCTACACCTTC. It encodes CASSQGQGGYGYTF.

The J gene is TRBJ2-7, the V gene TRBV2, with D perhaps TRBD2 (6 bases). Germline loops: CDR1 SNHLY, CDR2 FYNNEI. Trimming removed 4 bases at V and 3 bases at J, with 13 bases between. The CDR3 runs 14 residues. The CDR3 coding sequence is TGTGCCAGCAGTGTGGGGGGTCTGGACTACGAGCAGTACTTC. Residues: CASSVGGLDYEQYF.

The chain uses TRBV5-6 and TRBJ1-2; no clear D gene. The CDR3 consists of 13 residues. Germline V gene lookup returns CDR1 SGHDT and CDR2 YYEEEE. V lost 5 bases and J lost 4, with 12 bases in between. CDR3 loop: CASRSREAYGYTF. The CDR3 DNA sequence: TGTGCCAGCAGGAGCCGGGAAGCCTATGGCTACACCTTC.

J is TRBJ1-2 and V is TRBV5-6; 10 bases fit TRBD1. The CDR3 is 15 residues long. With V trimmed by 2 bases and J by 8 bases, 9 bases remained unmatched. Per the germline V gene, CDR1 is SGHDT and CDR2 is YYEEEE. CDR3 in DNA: TGTGCCAGCAGCTTCGGGACAGGGGAGATCGGAGGCTACACCTTC. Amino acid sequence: CASSFGTGEIGGYTF.

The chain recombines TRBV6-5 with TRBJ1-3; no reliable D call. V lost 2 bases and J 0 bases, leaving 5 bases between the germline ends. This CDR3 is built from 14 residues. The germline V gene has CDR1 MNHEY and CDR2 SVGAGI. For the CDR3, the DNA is TGTGCCAGCAGTTACACAACCTCTGGAAACACCATATATTTT. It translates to CASSYTTSGNTIYF.

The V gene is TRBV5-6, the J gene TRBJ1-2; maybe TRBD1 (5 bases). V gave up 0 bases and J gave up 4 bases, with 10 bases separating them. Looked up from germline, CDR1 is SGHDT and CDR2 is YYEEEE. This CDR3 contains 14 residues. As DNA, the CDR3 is TGTGCCAGCAGCTTGGAGGGGTCGGTCTATGGCTACACCTTC. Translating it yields CASSLEGSVYGYTF. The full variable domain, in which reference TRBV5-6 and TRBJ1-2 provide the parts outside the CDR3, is DAGVTQSPTHLIKTRGQQVTLRCSPKSGHDTVSWYQQALGQGPQFIFQYYEEEERQRGNFPDRFSGHQFPNYSSELNVNALLLGDSALYLCASSLEGSVYGYTFGSGTRLTVV.

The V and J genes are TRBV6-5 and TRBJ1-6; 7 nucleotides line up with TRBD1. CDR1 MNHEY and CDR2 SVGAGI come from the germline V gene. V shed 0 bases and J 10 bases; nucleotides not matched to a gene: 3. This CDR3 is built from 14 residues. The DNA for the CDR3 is TGTGCCAGCAGTTACTCACAGGGGAGGTCACCCCTCCACTTT. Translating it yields CASSYSQGRSPLHF.

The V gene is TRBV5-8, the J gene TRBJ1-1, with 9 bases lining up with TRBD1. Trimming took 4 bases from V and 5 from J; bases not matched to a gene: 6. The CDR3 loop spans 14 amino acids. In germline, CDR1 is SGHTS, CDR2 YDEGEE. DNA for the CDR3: TGTGCCAGCAGCCACGGGACAGGGTATACTGAAGCTTTCTTT. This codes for CASSHGTGYTEAFF. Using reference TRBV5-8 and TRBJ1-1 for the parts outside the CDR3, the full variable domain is EAGVTQSPTHLIKTRGQQATLRCSPISGHTSVYWYQQALGLGLQFLLWYDEGEERNRGNFPPRFSGRQFPNYSSELNVNALELEDSALYLCASSHGTGYTEAFFGQGTRLTVV.

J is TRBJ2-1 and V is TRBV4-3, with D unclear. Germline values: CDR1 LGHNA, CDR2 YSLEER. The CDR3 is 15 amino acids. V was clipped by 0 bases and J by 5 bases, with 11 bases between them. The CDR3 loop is CASSQDGLGNNEQFF. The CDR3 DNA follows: TGCGCCAGCAGCCAAGACGGCCTAGGAAACAATGAGCAGTTCTTC.

The CDR3 region is CASSQGETQYF. In nucleotides, the CDR3 is TGTGCCAGCAGCCAGGGGGAGACCCAGTACTTC. The chain combines TRBV13 with TRBJ2-5; weak D call: TRBD1 (6 bases). CDR3 length: 11 amino acids. Germline CDR1 PRHDT, CDR2 FYEKMQ (reference sequence). V was cut by 5 bases and J by 5 bases, with 6 bases left in between.

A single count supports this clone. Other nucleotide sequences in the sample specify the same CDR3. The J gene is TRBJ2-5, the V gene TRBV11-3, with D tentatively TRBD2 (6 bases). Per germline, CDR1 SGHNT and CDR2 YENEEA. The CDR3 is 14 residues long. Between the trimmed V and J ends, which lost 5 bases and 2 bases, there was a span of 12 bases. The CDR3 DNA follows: TGTGCCAGCAGCCTCGGCGGGGCACAAGAGACCCAGTACTTC. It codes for CASSLGGAQETQYF.